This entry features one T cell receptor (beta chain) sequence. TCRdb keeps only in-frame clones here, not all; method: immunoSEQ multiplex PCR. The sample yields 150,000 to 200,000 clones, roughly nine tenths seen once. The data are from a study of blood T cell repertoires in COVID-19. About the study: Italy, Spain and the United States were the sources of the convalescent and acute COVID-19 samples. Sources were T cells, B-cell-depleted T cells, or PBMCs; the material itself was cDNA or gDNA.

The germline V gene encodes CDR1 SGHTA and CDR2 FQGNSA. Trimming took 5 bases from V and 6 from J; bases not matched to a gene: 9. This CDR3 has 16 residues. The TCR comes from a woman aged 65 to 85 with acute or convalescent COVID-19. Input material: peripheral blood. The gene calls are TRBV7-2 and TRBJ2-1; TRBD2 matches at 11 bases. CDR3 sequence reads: CASSPAGTSGLNEQFF. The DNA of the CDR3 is TGTGCCAGCAGCCCAGCAGGGACTAGCGGCCTCAATGAGCAGTTCTTC.